One and the same sample provided the 27 T cell receptor beta chains below, sequenced in a study of T-cell reconstitution after alpha-beta-depleted transplantation in children. As it was prepared, the TCRbeta library received unique molecular identifiers. TCRdb analysed the PCR reads with MiXCR anew, one entry per CDR3 protein. Of approximately 650,000 distinct CDR3 sequences listed, around 13% were seen once; the top ten hold 0.79%. Here the sequenced sample was PBMCs, taken before TCRalphabeta/CD19-depleted stem cell transplant. These receptors were collected from a girl under 10 years old with congenital amegakaryocytic thrombocytopenia, due to receive a stem cell transplant.

This clonotype was found a few times. The rearrangement uses TRBV28 and TRBJ2-3, with D perhaps matching TRBD1 or TRBD2 (5 bases each). This CDR3 contains 15 residues. V was trimmed by 8 bases and J by 3 bases, leaving 18 bases between them. Germline loops: CDR1 MDHEN, CDR2 SYDVKM. The CDR3 loop reads CASAGTRAATDTQYF. The CDR3 region has the DNA TGTGCCAGCGCAGGGACCCGCGCCGCTACAGATACGCAGTATTTT.

This clonotype was detected ten times or more. The chain couples TRBV20-1 to TRBJ2-7; D uncertain. The CDR3 is 11 amino acids. The V end lost 7 bases, the J end lost 3 bases, and 10 bases lay between the germline ends. The germline V gene has CDR1 DFQATT and CDR2 SNEGSKA (reference sequence). The CDR3, as DNA: TGCAGTGGAAGGTATGACTACGAGCAGTACTTC. Amino acid sequence: CSGRYDYEQYF.

The chain combines TRBV19 with TRBJ1-2; no clear D gene. The ends were cut back, 5 bases at V and 0 bases at J, with 25 bases in the middle. CDR3 size: 19 residues. Germline V lookup: CDR1 LNHDA, CDR2 SQIVND (reference sequence). As DNA, the CDR3 is TGTGCCAGTAGTGCCCGCCCAGTTTTAATGTCTGGAGCTAACTATGGCTACACCTTC. It is translated as CASSARPVLMSGANYGYTF.

This clonotype was detected many times. The rearrangement links TRBV28 to TRBJ2-1; perhaps TRBD2 as D (5 bases). This CDR3 has 16 residues. Trimming left V 1 base short and J 5 bases short, with 15 bases between. Germline assignment: CDR1 MDHEN and CDR2 SYDVKM. Here the CDR3 reads CASSLLGDLADNEQFF. The CDR3 coding sequence is TGTGCCAGCAGTTTATTGGGAGATCTAGCCGACAATGAGCAGTTCTTC.

In its sample, this clonotype was seen many times. V usage is TRBV5-1 and J usage is TRBJ2-3, with D perhaps assigned TRBD1 or TRBD2 (6 bases each). Trimming left V 0 bases short and J 5 bases short, with 19 bases between. The CDR3 consists of 17 residues. Germline CDR1 is SGHRS and CDR2 is YFSETQ. CDR3 coding DNA: TGCGCCAGCAGCTTGGAGTCGATACAGGGAGGACAAGATACGCAGTATTTT. This encodes CASSLESIQGGQDTQYF.

This clonotype was seen at least ten times. V is TRBV5-1 and J is TRBJ1-1; a weak D match, TRBD1 (5 bases). The CDR3 has 12 amino acids. CDR1 and CDR2 from the germline V gene are SGHRS and YFSETQ. V shed 3 bases and J shed 7 bases, with 10 bases lying between them. CDR3 sequence reads: CASSSGTVEAFF. Written as DNA, the CDR3 is TGCGCCAGCAGCTCGGGGACTGTTGAAGCTTTCTTT.

Many counts were recorded for this clonotype. The V and J genes are TRBV5-1 and TRBJ2-7; 8 nucleotides match TRBD1. Germline V gives CDR1 SGHRS, CDR2 YFSETQ. The V segment lost 5 bases and the J segment 5 bases; nucleotides outside the gene matches: 9. This CDR3 is 14 amino acids long. The CDR3 bases are TGCGCCAGCAGTTCTCGGACAGGGAACCACGAGCAGTACTTC. It translates to CASSSRTGNHEQYF.

The rearrangement uses TRBV7-2 and TRBJ2-3; TRBD2 agrees at 8 bases. Germline CDR1 SGHTA, CDR2 FQGNSA. J was trimmed by 0 bases and V by 2 bases; bases with no gene match: 4. This CDR3 has 16 residues. The CDR3 region is CASSLLGTRSTDTQYF. CDR3 nucleotide sequence: TGTGCCAGCAGCTTATTGGGGACTAGGAGCACAGATACGCAGTATTTT.

The table lists this clonotype with a count of one. This clone may be a read error of a much larger clone one base away. V usage is TRBV12-3 or TRBV12-4 and J usage is TRBJ2-7; 13 bases line up with TRBD2. The CDR3 has 18 residues. With V trimmed by 3 bases and J by 0 bases, 8 bases remained unmatched. CDR3 residues: CASSFPGTSGTDSYEQYF. For the CDR3, the DNA is TGTGCCAGCAGTTTTCCGGGGACTAGCGGGACCGACTCCTACGAGCAGTACTTC.

In this sample, this clonotype turned up many times. The rearrangement joins TRBV5-1 to TRBJ2-1; tentatively, D is TRBD2 (5 bases). The germline V gene has CDR1 SGHRS and CDR2 YFSETQ. V was pared by 5 bases and J by 8 bases, with 20 bases between. The CDR3 length is 15 residues. The CDR3: CASSPRREFFDEQFF. In DNA form, the CDR3 reads TGCGCCAGCAGTCCCCGTAGGGAGTTCTTCGATGAGCAGTTCTTC. The full variable domain, with the rest looked up from reference TRBV5-1 and TRBJ2-1, is KAGVTQTPRYLIKTRGQQVTLSCSPISGHRSVSWYQQTPGQGLQFLFEYFSETQRNKGNFPGRFSGRQFSNSRSEMNVSTLELGDSALYLCASSPRREFFDEQFFGPGTRLTVL.

Ten or more counts support this clonotype. The V and J genes are TRBV28 and TRBJ2-5; D ambiguous. Trimming shortened V by 0 bases and J by 0 bases, and 5 bases separated the two germline ends. The CDR3 covers 14 residues. Germline-derived CDR1 and CDR2 are MDHEN and SYDVKM. The chain's CDR3 is CASSLWYNQETQYF. CDR3 nucleotide sequence: TGTGCCAGCAGTTTATGGTACAACCAAGAGACCCAGTACTTC.

This clonotype has more than one count but fewer than ten. The chain combines TRBV15 with TRBJ2-2, with a possible D match to TRBD1 (6 bases). Germline CDR1 reads LNHNV; CDR2 reads YYDKDF (reference sequence). The CDR3 covers 14 residues. Trimming left V 1 base short and J 4 bases short, with 7 bases between. The CDR3 loop reads CATSRARGTGELFF. CDR3 nucleotides: TGTGCCACCAGCAGAGCCAGGGGCACCGGGGAGCTGTTTTTT.

This clonotype was detected ten times or more. This rearrangement joins TRBV28 to TRBJ1-1; no reliable D call. Deletions cut 7 bases from V and 1 base from J, with 10 bases between. Germline lookup yields CDR1 MDHEN and CDR2 SYDVKM. This CDR3 contains 13 residues. CDR3 sequence: CASTGDPNTEAFF. The DNA of the CDR3 is TGTGCCAGCACTGGCGATCCGAACACTGAAGCTTTCTTT.

To note about this clonotype: A much larger clone is a single base away; this may be a read error. The rearrangement links TRBV5-5 to TRBJ2-3; TRBD2 agrees at 9 bases. Germline CDR1 is SGHKS and CDR2 is YYEKEE (reference sequence). This CDR3 region has 16 residues. The CDR3 reads CASSLVAGEGADTQNF. CDR3 nucleotides: TGTGCCAGCAGCTTGGTAGCGGGAGAAGGGGCAGATACGCAGAATTTT.

The chain links TRBV3-1 to TRBJ2-1; 7 bases fit TRBD2. From germline, CDR1 is LGHDT and CDR2 YNNKEL (reference sequence). This CDR3 has 14 residues. V was pared by 0 bases and J by 5 bases, with 1 base of the junction left unmatched. In DNA, the CDR3 is TGTGCCAGCAGCCAAGAAGCGGGGCACAATGAGCAGTTCTTC. Encoded protein: CASSQEAGHNEQFF.

V gene TRBV28 combines with J gene TRBJ2-7; 10 bases are a match to TRBD2. CDR3 length: 15 residues. The trim removed 5 bases at V and 4 bases at J, leaving 8 bases unmatched. CDR1 and CDR2 (germline): MDHEN, SYDVKM. CDR3 protein: CASSTAAGLAYEQYF. The CDR3 DNA sequence: TGTGCCAGCAGTACCGCCGCGGGACTAGCGTACGAGCAGTACTTC.

This clonotype was detected only a few times. The V gene is TRBV4-1, the J gene TRBJ1-2; unclear D gene. V was clipped by 4 bases and J by 14 bases, with 26 bases between them. This CDR3 has 15 residues. Germline assignment: CDR1 MGHRA and CDR2 YSYEKL. The CDR3 loop is CASSPKGYQWREGTF. CDR3 bases: TGCGCCAGCAGCCCAAAAGGCTATCAGTGGAGGGAAGGTACCTTC.

Written as DNA, the CDR3 is TGTGCCAGCAGTTTCGGAGGGGGAAATGAGCAGTTCTTC. This translates into CASSFGGGNEQFF. V and J are TRBV27 and TRBJ2-1; D may correspond to TRBD1 or TRBD2 (6 bases each). Trimming stripped 3 bases from V and 7 bases from J, with 10 bases between. Germline CDR1 MNHEY, CDR2 SMNVEV (reference sequence). This CDR3 region has 13 residues.

This clonotype is a singleton in its sample. The genes are TRBV11-1 and TRBJ2-1; D gene uncertain. This CDR3 is built from 13 residues. V shed 2 bases and J shed 5 bases, with 7 bases lying between them. Germline V lookup: CDR1 SGHAT, CDR2 FQDESV (reference sequence). The CDR3 sequence: CASSLRWDNEQFF. In nucleotides, the CDR3 is TGTGCCAGCAGCTTAAGGTGGGACAATGAGCAGTTCTTC.

This clonotype was seen ten or more times. J is TRBJ2-7 and V is TRBV7-2; D may be TRBD1 or TRBD2 (5 bases each). This CDR3 region has 15 residues. Germline lookup yields CDR1 SGHTA and CDR2 FQGNSA. The ends were cut back, 5 bases at V and 0 bases at J, with 14 bases in the middle. The CDR3 is CASSRDWDVSYEQYF. The CDR3 DNA is TGTGCCAGCAGCCGCGACTGGGACGTCTCCTACGAGCAGTACTTC.

This clonotype was counted ten times or more. The rearrangement links TRBV7-3 to TRBJ1-6; D is perhaps TRBD1 (5 bases). V was cut by 2 bases and J by 10 bases, with 9 bases left in between. The CDR3 totals 13 residues. Germline V gives CDR1 SGHTA, CDR2 FQGTGA. CDR3 loop: CASSLSRGSPLHF. DNA of the CDR3: TGTGCCAGCAGCTTATCAAGGGGCTCACCCCTCCACTTT.

The V call is TRBV29-1, the J call TRBJ2-3; 7 bases are a match to TRBD2. This CDR3 region has 14 residues. Germline V gives CDR1 SQVTM, CDR2 ANQGSEA. V shed 6 bases and J 3 bases; nucleotides not matched to a gene: 9. CDR3 sequence reads: CSVLPSGNTDTQYF. CDR3 sequence (DNA): TGCAGCGTCTTACCTAGCGGTAATACAGATACGCAGTATTTT.

There are a few counts of this clonotype. The V and J genes are TRBV18 and TRBJ1-2, with D perhaps TRBD1 (6 bases). Trimming cost V 3 bases and J 3 bases, with 8 bases left between them. CDR3 length: 13 amino acids. The germline V gene encodes CDR1 KGHSH and CDR2 LQKENI. CDR3: CASSPGADYGYTF. The CDR3 DNA reads as TGTGCCAGCTCACCGGGGGCAGACTATGGCTACACCTTC.

This clonotype was recorded a few times. This chain connects TRBV29-1 to TRBJ2-2, with 9 bases lining up with TRBD1. This CDR3 has 15 amino acids. Unmatched junction bases numbered 2, after V lost 2 bases and J lost 1 base. Germline V gene data show CDR1 as SQVTM and CDR2 as ANQGSEA. The CDR3, as DNA: TGCAGCGTTGAATCGGGACAGGGGAACACCGGGGAGCTGTTTTTT. The encoded protein is CSVESGQGNTGELFF.

This clonotype was picked up a small number of times. The chain combines TRBV14 with TRBJ2-4; the match to TRBD1 covers 11 bases. This CDR3 has 14 residues. Germline CDR1 is SGHDN and CDR2 is FVKESK. The V gene end was trimmed by 1 base and the J gene end by 7 bases; junction bases not matched to a gene: 0. The CDR3 nucleotides read TGTGCCAGCAGCCAAGGGACAGGGGGCAACATTCAGTACTTC. Its protein product is CASSQGTGGNIQYF.

In this sample, this clonotype turned up many times. The V and J genes are TRBV20-1 and TRBJ1-5, with 10 positions matching TRBD1. After removal of 2 bases from V and 0 bases from J, the junction contained 4 bases not matched to a gene. The CDR3 length is 16 residues. Germline CDR1 reads DFQATT; CDR2 reads SNEGSKA (reference sequence). CDR3 nucleotides: TGCAGTGCTAGACGGGACAGGGGCTTTAGCAATCAGCCCCAGCATTTT. This gives the protein CSARRDRGFSNQPQHF.

This clonotype came up a few times. The chain employs TRBV27 and TRBJ2-7; 7 nucleotides align to TRBD1. The germline gives CDR1 MNHEY, CDR2 SMNVEV (reference sequence). V lost 6 bases and J lost 0; bases outside the gene matches: 5. This CDR3 has 14 residues. CDR3 residues: CASSQWDSSYEQYF. CDR3 DNA sequence: TGTGCCAGCAGCCAATGGGACAGCTCCTACGAGCAGTACTTC.